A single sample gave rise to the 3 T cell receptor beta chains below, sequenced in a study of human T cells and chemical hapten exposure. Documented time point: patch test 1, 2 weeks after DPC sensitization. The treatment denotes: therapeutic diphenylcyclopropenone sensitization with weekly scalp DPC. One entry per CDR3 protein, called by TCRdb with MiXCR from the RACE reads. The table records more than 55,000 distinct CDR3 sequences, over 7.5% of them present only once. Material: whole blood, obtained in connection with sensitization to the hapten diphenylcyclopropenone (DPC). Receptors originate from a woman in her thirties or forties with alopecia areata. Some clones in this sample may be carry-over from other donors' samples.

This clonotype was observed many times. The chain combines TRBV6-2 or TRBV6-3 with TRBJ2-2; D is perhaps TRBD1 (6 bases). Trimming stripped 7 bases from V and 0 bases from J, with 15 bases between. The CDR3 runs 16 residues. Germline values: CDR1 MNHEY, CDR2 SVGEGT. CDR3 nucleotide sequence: TGTGCCAGCACCTACGGGACACTCCCGAACACCGGGGAGCTGTTTTTT. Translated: CASTYGTLPNTGELFF.

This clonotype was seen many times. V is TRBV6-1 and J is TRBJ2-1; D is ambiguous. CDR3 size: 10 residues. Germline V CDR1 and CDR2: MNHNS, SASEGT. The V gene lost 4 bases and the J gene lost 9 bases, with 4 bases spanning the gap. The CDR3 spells CASSVSEQFF. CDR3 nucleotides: TGTGCCAGCAGTGTAAGTGAGCAGTTCTTC.

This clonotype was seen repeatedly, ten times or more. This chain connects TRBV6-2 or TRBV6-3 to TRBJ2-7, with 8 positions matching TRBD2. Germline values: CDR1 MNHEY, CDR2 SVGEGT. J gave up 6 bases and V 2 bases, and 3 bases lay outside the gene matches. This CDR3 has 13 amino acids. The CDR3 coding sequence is TGTGCCAGCAGTTACACGCTAGCGGGCGAGCAGTACTTC. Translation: CASSYTLAGEQYF.